Listed below are T cell receptor beta chains from one sample, sequenced in a study of T cells in Graves' hyperthyroidism and ophthalmopathy. Via MiXCR, TCRdb re-called the multiplex PCR reads, giving one row per CDR3 protein. The profile shows more than 650,000 distinct CDR3 sequences, 14% of them singletons. The sequencing input was blood. The receptors here all came from a woman aged 18-29 years with Graves' hyperthyroidism. Each CDR3 is given with its conserved first and last residue.

j_call,v_call,cdr3_aa
TRBJ2-7,TRBV7-2,CASSLSASVSYEQYF
TRBJ2-7,TRBV7-9,CASSHRDSLTRSYEQYF
TRBJ2-3,TRBV6-1,CASSTSGRTDTQYF
TRBJ1-5,TRBV28,CASSTRDRVRVGYNQPQHF
TRBJ2-7,TRBV19,CASSMYRAYEQYF
TRBJ1-2,TRBV9,CASSGDSRSYTF
TRBJ2-4,TRBV5-1,CASSLGGLENIQYF
TRBJ1-5,TRBV20-1,CSARVKDYSNQPQHF
TRBJ2-3,TRBV7-3,CASSYDSGRAPGTQYF
TRBJ1-1,TRBV20-1,CSAIDSLFLEATEAFF
TRBJ2-1,TRBV19,CASSIRDRYYNEQFF
TRBJ1-2,TRBV3-1,CASSQENGNGYTF
TRBJ2-4,TRBV20-1,CSAREFGTGKNIQYF
TRBJ2-1,TRBV20-1,CSARDGIRGEEQFF
TRBJ1-1,TRBV9,CASSARQTMNTEAFF
TRBJ2-1,TRBV2,CASSAYYVDNEQFF
TRBJ1-2,TRBV5-1,CASSKARRVDYGYTF
TRBJ2-2,TRBV4-3,CASSQSVTGSSGELFF
TRBJ1-4,TRBV5-6,CASSSGPPTNEKLFF
TRBJ1-5,TRBV3-1,CASSQSSQPQHF
TRBJ2-1,TRBV12-3/TRBV12-4,CASSFRTSGSGNEQFF
TRBJ1-1,TRBV10-3,CAISAGPLNTEAFF
TRBJ2-6,TRBV2,CASGGETGANVLTF
TRBJ2-1,TRBV18,CASSTRGNTYNEQFF
TRBJ2-3,TRBV10-1,CASSPSVADTQYF
TRBJ2-7,TRBV20-1,CSAIAYEQYF
TRBJ1-1,TRBV29-1,CSVDRANTEAFF
TRBJ1-1,TRBV4-2,CASQKLEQGVNTEAFF
TRBJ2-7,TRBV7-2,CASSLGLAGGHEQYF
TRBJ2-5,TRBV7-9,CASSNMGTQYF
TRBJ1-2,TRBV29-1,CSVPRTAGYGYTF
TRBJ2-1,TRBV11-2,CASSGHREGLYNEQFF
TRBJ1-2,TRBV6-1,CASSEWVGYGYTF
TRBJ1-5,TRBV20-1,CSALGMDRVKPQHF
TRBJ1-1,TRBV9,CASSAKAALDTVEAFF
TRBJ2-3,TRBV20-1,CSAREGGARGTDTQYF
TRBJ2-5,TRBV2,CASRGQGQETQYF
TRBJ1-5,TRBV28,CASSLGVSQPQHF
TRBJ2-7,TRBV3-1,CASSLRGGNRGNEQYF
TRBJ2-7,TRBV12-3/TRBV12-4,CASSFRGESSYEQYF
TRBJ2-7,TRBV30,CAWSLTPTYEQYF
TRBJ2-3,TRBV7-8,CASSPSGTSGRTDTQYF
TRBJ1-1,TRBV7-6,CASSLGGGENTEAFF
TRBJ1-1,TRBV7-9,CASSGTGVESTGAFF
TRBJ1-2,TRBV2,CASSEFGYPNYGYTF
TRBJ2-7,TRBV7-9,CASSLPAREQYF
TRBJ1-5,TRBV18,CASEDRSGKPQHF
TRBJ2-3,TRBV7-8,CASSLNPLGRTQYF
TRBJ2-7,TRBV5-6,CASSPLGGQLSYEQYF
TRBJ2-1,TRBV24-1,CATTGSSANSYNEQFF
TRBJ2-4,TRBV12-3/TRBV12-4,CASSRRGARQQAKNIQYF
TRBJ2-7,TRBV7-9,CASSHAGSIYEQYF
TRBJ2-2,TRBV20-1,CSARDMSVGTANTGELFF
TRBJ1-2,TRBV11-2,CASSPGTGANYGYTF
TRBJ2-2,TRBV12-3/TRBV12-4,CASTTRGANTGELFF
TRBJ2-2,TRBV20-1,CSARVRGGAGTTVNTGELFF